This T cell receptor (beta chain) is drawn from a study of radiation and T cells in renal cell carcinoma. Treatment noted: 15 Gy SBRT to primary tumor, nephrectomy 4 weeks later. Nephrectomy followed 15 Gy stereotactic body radiation by 4 weeks. The CDR3 has 17 residues. V lost 4 bases and J lost 2; bases outside the gene matches: 6. Germline-derived CDR1 and CDR2 are SGDLS and YYNGEE. Produced via immunoSEQ multiplex PCR; TCRdb's table is partial and in-frame only. The data contain about 15,000 clones, under 70% of them singletons. The chain uses TRBV9 and TRBJ2-2, with 12 bases aligning to TRBD2. Material: tumor tissue, obtained from a patient whose treatment included radiotherapy and nephrectomy. This TCR came from a woman in her 70s with renal cell carcinoma. The CDR3 loop is CASSPWTSGANTGELFF. The DNA of the CDR3 is TGTGCCAGCAGCCCCTGGACTAGCGGGGCTAACACCGGGGAGCTGTTTTTT.